Listed below are T cell receptor beta chains from one sample, sequenced in a study of CD8+ T cells in alopecia areata. Only in-frame clones appear in the TCRdb table, and some are missing; sequencing was by immunoSEQ multiplex PCR. The table records under 350,000 clones, roughly 64% of them present only once. The source material was CD4+ T cells sorted from blood, sampled at week 24, from a patient treated with tofacitinib. The receptors originated from a human donor with alopecia areata. Each CDR3 is given without its conserved first and last residue. Fields, in order: clone size, V gene, CDR3 length, CDR3 protein. For some rows the clone size is stated as once, few or many, or as a class when expanded; others skip it.

clone_size: .; v_call: TRBV7-2; cdr3_length: 14; cdr3_aa: ASSLASGGGGNEQF
clone_size: .; v_call: TRBV9; cdr3_length: 13; cdr3_aa: ASSPTGGGVAEAF
clone_size: once; v_call: TRBV29-1; cdr3_length: 9; cdr3_aa: SVGGQETQY
clone_size: few; v_call: TRBV29-1; cdr3_length: 11; cdr3_aa: SVEGSLWETQY
clone_size: .; v_call: TRBV30; cdr3_length: 10; cdr3_aa: AWRDGNTEAF
clone_size: .; v_call: TRBV5-4; cdr3_length: 15; cdr3_aa: ASSLEPGRGSGNIQY
clone_size: few; v_call: TRBV13; cdr3_length: 12; cdr3_aa: ASSPRGVDQPQH
clone_size: .; v_call: TRBV14; cdr3_length: 10; cdr3_aa: ASSQHPNIQY
clone_size: .; v_call: TRBV7-2; cdr3_length: 14; cdr3_aa: ASSLSPGRVTGELF
clone_size: .; v_call: TRBV14; cdr3_length: 9; cdr3_aa: ASSGANEQF
clone_size: .; v_call: TRBV29-1; cdr3_length: 9; cdr3_aa: SVQGAAEAF
clone_size: .; v_call: TRBV5-6; cdr3_length: 11; cdr3_aa: ASSLPGTEKLF
clone_size: .; v_call: TRBV30; cdr3_length: 11; cdr3_aa: ASASGGSGEQF
clone_size: .; v_call: TRBV4-1; cdr3_length: 15; cdr3_aa: ASSQDDPREGNSPLH